This TCR beta chain appears in the sequencing data of a study of CD8 T cells in ankylosing spondylitis. In germline, CDR1 is MNHEY, CDR2 SVGEGT. CDR3 size: 19 residues. With 2 bases clipped from V and 0 bases from J, the junction kept 15 bases outside the gene matches. TCRdb re-analysed the 5' RACE reads in MiXCR, keeping a single row per CDR3 protein. This sample has around 150,000 distinct CDR3 sequences, with under 45% found just once. Concerning this clonotype: The antigen remains unidentified.

General study points: Several of the motif variants were reported before in synovial fluid and blood from reactive arthritis. According to the report, clones linked to the disease were significantly enriched in matched synovial fluid samples taken from ankylosing spondylitis patients. Disease-linked clones displayed a CD8+ phenotype and appeared relatively rarely in peripheral blood.

This receptor was obtained from a male donor with ankylosing spondylitis. Sample: synovial fluid, either unsorted or a sorted T cell fraction (not recorded which). The genes are TRBV6-2 or TRBV6-3 and TRBJ1-1; 7 bases match TRBD1. CDR3 region: CASSYVIFRNRGMNTEAFF. CDR3 coding DNA: TGTGCCAGCAGTTACGTTATCTTCAGGAACAGGGGCATGAACACTGAAGCTTTCTTT.